The 8 T cell receptor beta chains reported below all come from one sample, sequenced in a study of OX40 agonist ivuxolimab in advanced cancers. TCRdb keeps only in-frame clones here, not all; method: immunoSEQ multiplex PCR. The sample comprises around 79,000 clones, around nine tenths of which are singletons, and 0.55% to 0.7% rests with the top ten. Here the sequenced sample was CD4+ or CD8+ T cells sorted from blood, taken in a trial of the OX40 agonist ivuxolimab. Every receptor here comes from an adult with an advanced solid tumor such as melanoma, head and neck, liver or kidney cancer.

The chain carries TRBV5-4 and TRBJ2-2; D call uncertain. CDR1 is SGHNT, CDR2 YYREEE, per germline (reference sequence). The CDR3 is 15 amino acids. V dropped 0 bases and J dropped 1 base, with 7 bases sitting between them. The CDR3 spells CASSLAPLNTGELFF. The CDR3 bases are TGTGCCAGCAGCTTGGCCCCACTGAACACCGGGGAGCTGTTTTTT.

This clone appeared once. The chain recombines TRBV19 with TRBJ1-5; the match to TRBD1 covers 10 bases. The length of the CDR3 is 17 residues. Trimming cost V 5 bases and J 6 bases; bases outside gene matches: 13. Germline V gene lookup returns CDR1 LNHDA and CDR2 SQIVND (reference sequence). DNA for the CDR3: TGTGCCAGTAGTCCGGGACCGCGGACAGGGGGGGTTCAGCCCCAGCATTTT. Protein product: CASSPGPRTGGVQPQHF.

This rearrangement joins TRBV5-4 to TRBJ2-3, with D possibly being TRBD1 or TRBD2 (5 bases each). The germline V and J ends were trimmed by 0 bases and 11 bases, with 16 bases remaining between them. The CDR3 loop spans 14 amino acids. Germline CDR1 reads SGHNT; CDR2 reads YYREEE (reference sequence). CDR3 residues: CASSLGDGPWGQYF. The CDR3 DNA reads TGTGCCAGCAGCTTGGGGGACGGGCCCTGGGGGCAGTATTTT.

V usage is TRBV5-8 and J usage is TRBJ2-1; TRBD2 aligns across 8 bases. The V gene's germline CDR1 is SGHTS and CDR2 YDEGEE. This CDR3 has 15 amino acids. J was trimmed by 5 bases and V by 4 bases; bases with no gene match: 8. The CDR3: CASSTGTRGNNEQFF. The CDR3 nucleotides are TGTGCCAGCAGCACCGGGACTAGGGGGAACAATGAGCAGTTCTTC. The full variable domain, in which reference TRBV5-8 and TRBJ2-1 provide the parts outside the CDR3, is EAGVTQSPTHLIKTRGQQATLRCSPISGHTSVYWYQQALGLGLQFLLWYDEGEERNRGNFPPRFSGRQFPNYSSELNVNALELEDSALYLCASSTGTRGNNEQFFGPGTRLTVL.

The chain employs TRBV29-1 and TRBJ1-1; 7 nucleotides align to TRBD1. The germline V gene has CDR1 SQVTM and CDR2 ANQGSEA. Trimming cost V 7 bases and J 11 bases; bases outside gene matches: 10. The CDR3 is 11 amino acids. DNA of the CDR3: TGCAGCGCCCTAACAGGGGTCAGGGCTTTCTTT. It specifies CSALTGVRAFF. Full variable domain (outside the CDR3, taken from reference TRBV29-1 and TRBJ1-1): SAVISQKPSRDICQRGTSLTIQCQVDSQVTMMFWYRQQPGQSLTLIATANQGSEATYESGFVIDKFPISRPNLTFSTLTVSNMSPEDSSIYLCSALTGVRAFFGQGTRLTVV.

The chain carries TRBV18 and TRBJ2-3; D ambiguous. V was shortened by 7 bases and J by 2 bases, with 7 bases between the two germline ends. CDR1 and CDR2 (germline): KGHSH, LQKENI. The CDR3 is 12 amino acids. This CDR3 reads CASFTTTDTQYF. The CDR3 DNA reads as TGTGCCAGCTTCACGACCACAGATACGCAGTATTTT. Supplemented by reference TRBV18 and TRBJ2-3, the full variable domain reads NAGVMQNPRHLVRRRGQEARLRCSPMKGHSHVYWYRQLPEEGLKFMVYLQKENIIDESGMPKERFSAEFPKEGPSILRIQQVVRGDSAAYFCASFTTTDTQYFGPGTRLTVL.

The genes are TRBV7-9 and TRBJ1-2; TRBD1 matches 7 bases. Losses at the gene ends were 5 bases for V and 3 bases for J; bases not matched to a gene: 3. The V gene's germline CDR1 is SEHNR and CDR2 FQNEAQ (reference sequence). The CDR3 consists of 13 residues. CDR3 coding DNA: TGTGCCAGCAGCGTGGGACAGTACTATGGCTACACCTTC. Translation gives CASSVGQYYGYTF.

The chain has TRBV10-3 and TRBJ1-1, with 8 nucleotides matching TRBD1. CDR3 length: 16 residues. Germline-derived CDR1 and CDR2 are ENHRY and SYGVKD. J lost 5 bases, V lost 6 bases, and 14 bases had no gene match. The CDR3 is CAIRSMKTGEITEAFF. The CDR3 nucleotides are TGTGCCATCAGATCAATGAAGACAGGGGAGATAACTGAAGCTTTCTTT.